The clone carrying this T cell receptor beta chain was seen ten or more times. Its target is unknown. The entry originates in a study of neurological immune-mediated disorders. Synthesis of cDNA was performed by 5'RACE using 10-nucleotide random UMIs. TCRdb reprocessed the 5' RACE reads with MiXCR, giving one entry per CDR3 protein. The sample lists roughly 80,000 distinct CDR3 sequences, 17% occurring once. Healthy controls consisted of blood bank volunteers in Maryland, USA. Study-wide findings and caveats: Multiple sclerosis patients had less TCR clonal expansion than even healthy controls, unlike HTLV-1-associated myelopathy.

The CDR3 loop spans 12 amino acids. Deletions cut 4 bases from V and 2 bases from J, with 4 bases between. Looked up from germline, CDR1 is LGHNA and CDR2 is YSLEER. V and J are TRBV4-3 and TRBJ2-3; no firm D call. This TCR came from a woman aged 35 to 49 in good health. Sample: PBMCs. CDR3 sequence: CASSRDTDTQYF. In DNA form, the CDR3 reads TGCGCCAGCAGCCGGGACACAGATACGCAGTATTTT.